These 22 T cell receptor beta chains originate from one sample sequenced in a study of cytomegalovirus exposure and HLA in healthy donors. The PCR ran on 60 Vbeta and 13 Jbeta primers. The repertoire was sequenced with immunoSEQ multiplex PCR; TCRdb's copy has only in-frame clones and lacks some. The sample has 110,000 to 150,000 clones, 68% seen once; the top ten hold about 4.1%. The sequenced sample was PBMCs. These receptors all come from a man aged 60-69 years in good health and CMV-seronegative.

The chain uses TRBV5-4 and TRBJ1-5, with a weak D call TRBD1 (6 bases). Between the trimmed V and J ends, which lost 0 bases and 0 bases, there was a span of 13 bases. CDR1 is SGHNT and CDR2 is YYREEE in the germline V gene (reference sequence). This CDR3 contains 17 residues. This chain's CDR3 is CASSLGRTDYSNQPQHF. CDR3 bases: TGTGCCAGCAGCTTGGGCCGGACAGATTATAGCAATCAGCCCCAGCATTTT. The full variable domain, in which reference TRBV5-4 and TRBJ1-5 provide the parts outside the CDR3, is ETGVTQSPTHLIKTRGQQVTLRCSSQSGHNTVSWYQQALGQGPQFIFQYYREEENGRGNFPPRFSGLQFPNYSSELNVNALELDDSALYLCASSLGRTDYSNQPQHFGDGTRLSIL.

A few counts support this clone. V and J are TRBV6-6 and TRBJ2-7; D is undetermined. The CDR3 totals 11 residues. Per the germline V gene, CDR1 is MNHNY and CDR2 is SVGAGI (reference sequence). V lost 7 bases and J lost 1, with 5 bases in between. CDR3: CASTNSYEQYF. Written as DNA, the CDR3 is TGTGCCAGCACCAATTCCTACGAGCAGTACTTC.

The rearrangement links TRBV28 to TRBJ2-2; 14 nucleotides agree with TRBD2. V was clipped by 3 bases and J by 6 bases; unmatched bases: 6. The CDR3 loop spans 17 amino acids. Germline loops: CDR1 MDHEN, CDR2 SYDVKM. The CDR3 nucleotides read TGTGCCAGCAGTTTGACGGCGGGACTAGCGGGAGCCGGGGAGCTGTTTTTT. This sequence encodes CASSLTAGLAGAGELFF.

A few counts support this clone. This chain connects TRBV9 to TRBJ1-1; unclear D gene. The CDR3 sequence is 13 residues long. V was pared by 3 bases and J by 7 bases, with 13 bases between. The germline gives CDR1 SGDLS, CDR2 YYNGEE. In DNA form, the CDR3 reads TGTGCCAGCAGCGAGGTGGGCAAACTTGAAGCTTTCTTT. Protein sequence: CASSEVGKLEAFF.

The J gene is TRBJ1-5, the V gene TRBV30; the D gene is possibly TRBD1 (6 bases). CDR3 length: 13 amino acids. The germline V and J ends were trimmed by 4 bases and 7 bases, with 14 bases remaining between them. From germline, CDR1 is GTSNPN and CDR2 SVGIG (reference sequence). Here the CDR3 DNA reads TGTGCCTGGAATAGGGGTCAGGGGCAGCCCCAGCATTTT. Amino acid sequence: CAWNRGQGQPQHF.

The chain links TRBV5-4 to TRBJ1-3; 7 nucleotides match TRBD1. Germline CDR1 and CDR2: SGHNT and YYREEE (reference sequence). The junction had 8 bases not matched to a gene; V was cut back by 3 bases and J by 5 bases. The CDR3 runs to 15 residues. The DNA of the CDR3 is TGTGCCAGCAGCTATACGAGACAGGGTAGAAACACCATATATTTT. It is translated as CASSYTRQGRNTIYF.

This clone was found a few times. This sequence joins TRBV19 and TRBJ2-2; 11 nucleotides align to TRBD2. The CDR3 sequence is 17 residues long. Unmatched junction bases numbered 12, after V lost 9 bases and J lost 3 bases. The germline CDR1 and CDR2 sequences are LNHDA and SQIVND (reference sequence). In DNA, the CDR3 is TGTGCCAGCCATAAGCCGGGACTAGCGGACCACACCGGGGAGCTGTTTTTT. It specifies CASHKPGLADHTGELFF.

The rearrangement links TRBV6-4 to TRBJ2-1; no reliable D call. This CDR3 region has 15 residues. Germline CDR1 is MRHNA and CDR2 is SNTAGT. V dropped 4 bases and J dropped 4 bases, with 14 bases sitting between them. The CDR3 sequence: CASSVETTPYNEQFF. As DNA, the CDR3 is TGTGCCAGCAGTGTCGAAACTACCCCATACAATGAGCAGTTCTTC.

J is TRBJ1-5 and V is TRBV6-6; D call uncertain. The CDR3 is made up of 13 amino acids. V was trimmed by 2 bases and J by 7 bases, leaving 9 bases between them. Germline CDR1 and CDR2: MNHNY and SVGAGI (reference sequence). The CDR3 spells CASSYPGGQPQHF. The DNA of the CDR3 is TGTGCCAGCAGTTACCCCGGCGGCCAGCCCCAGCATTTT.

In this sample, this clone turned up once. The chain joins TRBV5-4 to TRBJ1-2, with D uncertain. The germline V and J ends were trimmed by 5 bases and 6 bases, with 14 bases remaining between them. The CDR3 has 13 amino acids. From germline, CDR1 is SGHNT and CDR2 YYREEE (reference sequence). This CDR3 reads CASRPDAVDGYTF. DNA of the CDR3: TGTGCCAGCAGGCCCGATGCGGTTGATGGCTACACCTTC.

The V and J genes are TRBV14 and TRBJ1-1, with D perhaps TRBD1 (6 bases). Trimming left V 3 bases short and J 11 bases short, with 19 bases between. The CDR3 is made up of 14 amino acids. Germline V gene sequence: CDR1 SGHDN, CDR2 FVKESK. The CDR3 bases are TGTGCCAGCAGCCATTCCCGGGACAACCATGGGGCTTTCTTT. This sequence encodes CASSHSRDNHGAFF. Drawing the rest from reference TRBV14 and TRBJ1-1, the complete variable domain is EAGVTQFPSHSVIEKGQTVTLRCDPISGHDNLYWYRRVMGKEIKFLLHFVKESKQDESGMPNNRFLAERTGGTYSTLKVQPAELEDSGVYFCASSHSRDNHGAFFGQGTRLTVV.

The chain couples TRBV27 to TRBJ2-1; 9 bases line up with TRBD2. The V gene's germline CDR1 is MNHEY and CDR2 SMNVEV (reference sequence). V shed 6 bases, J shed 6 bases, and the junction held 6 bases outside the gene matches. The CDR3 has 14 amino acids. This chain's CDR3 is CASRHSGRINEQFF. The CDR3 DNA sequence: TGTGCCAGCAGGCATAGCGGGAGAATCAATGAGCAGTTCTTC.

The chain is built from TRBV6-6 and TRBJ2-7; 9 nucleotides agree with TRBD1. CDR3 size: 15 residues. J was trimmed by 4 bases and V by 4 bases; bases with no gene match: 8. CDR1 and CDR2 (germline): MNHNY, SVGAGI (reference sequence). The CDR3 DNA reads TGTGCCAGCAGTTCGCCGGGACAGGGAGGGTACGAGCAGTACTTC. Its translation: CASSSPGQGGYEQYF.

Written as DNA, the CDR3 is TGCGCCAGCAGCTTACAGGGGGGCGTAGATACGCAGTATTTT. It translates to CASSLQGGVDTQYF. This chain connects TRBV5-1 to TRBJ2-3; TRBD1 agrees at 8 bases. Germline trimming cut 2 bases from V and 5 bases from J; bases unmatched to any gene: 4. Germline lookup yields CDR1 SGHRS and CDR2 YFSETQ. The CDR3 extends over 14 amino acids. The variable domain in full, with the rest retrieved from reference TRBV5-1 and TRBJ2-3, is KAGVTQTPRYLIKTRGQQVTLSCSPISGHRSVSWYQQTPGQGLQFLFEYFSETQRNKGNFPGRFSGRQFSNSRSEMNVSTLELGDSALYLCASSLQGGVDTQYFGPGTRLTVL.

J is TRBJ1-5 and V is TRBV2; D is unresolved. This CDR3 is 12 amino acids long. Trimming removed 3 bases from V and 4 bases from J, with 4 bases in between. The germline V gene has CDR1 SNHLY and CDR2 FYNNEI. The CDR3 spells CASSDLNQPQHF. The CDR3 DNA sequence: TGTGCCAGCAGTGATCTTAATCAGCCCCAGCATTTT.

CDR3 DNA: TGTGCCAGCAGTATCCCTACAGGGAAATCCTATAATTCACCCCTCCACTTT. It is translated as CASSIPTGKSYNSPLHF. The genes are TRBV28 and TRBJ1-6; a weak D match, TRBD1 (6 bases). The V gene's germline CDR1 is MDHEN and CDR2 SYDVKM. The V gene lost 5 bases and the J gene lost 1 base, with 15 bases spanning the gap. This CDR3 has 17 amino acids.

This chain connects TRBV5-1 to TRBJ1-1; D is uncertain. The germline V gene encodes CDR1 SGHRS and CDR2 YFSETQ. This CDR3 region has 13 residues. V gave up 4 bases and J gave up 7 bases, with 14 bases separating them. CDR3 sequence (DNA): TGCGCCAGCAGCACCCGACACGGACTTGAAGCTTTCTTT. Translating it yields CASSTRHGLEAFF. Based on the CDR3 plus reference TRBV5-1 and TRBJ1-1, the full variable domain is KAGVTQTPRYLIKTRGQQVTLSCSPISGHRSVSWYQQTPGQGLQFLFEYFSETQRNKGNFPGRFSGRQFSNSRSEMNVSTLELGDSALYLCASSTRHGLEAFFGQGTRLTVV.

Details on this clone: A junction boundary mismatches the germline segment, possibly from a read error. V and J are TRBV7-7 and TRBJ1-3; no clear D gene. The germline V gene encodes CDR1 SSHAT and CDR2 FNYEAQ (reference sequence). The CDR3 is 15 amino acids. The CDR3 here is CASSPEGGSGNTIYF. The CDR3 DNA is TGTGCTAGCAGCCCGGAGGGAGGCTCTGGAAACACCATATATTTT.

The CDR3 loop is CAIRPESGAKDTQYF. The CDR3 region has the DNA TGTGCCATCAGACCCGAGAGCGGGGCCAAGGATACGCAGTATTTT. This chain connects TRBV10-3 to TRBJ2-3, with 7 bases lining up with TRBD2. CDR3 length: 15 residues. Germline trimming cut 6 bases from V and 6 bases from J; bases unmatched to any gene: 12. Looked up from germline, CDR1 is ENHRY and CDR2 is SYGVKD.

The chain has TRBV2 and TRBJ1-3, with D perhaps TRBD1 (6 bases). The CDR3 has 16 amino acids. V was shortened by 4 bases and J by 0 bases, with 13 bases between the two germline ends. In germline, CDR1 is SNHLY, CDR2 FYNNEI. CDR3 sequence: CASSGTGLHSGNTIYF. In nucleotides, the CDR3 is TGTGCCAGCAGTGGTACAGGGTTACACTCTGGAAACACCATATATTTT. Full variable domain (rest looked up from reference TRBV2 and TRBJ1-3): EPEVTQTPSHQVTQMGQEVILRCVPISNHLYFYWYRQILGQKVEFLVSFYNNEISEKSEIFDDQFSVERPDGSNFTLKIRSTKLEDSAMYFCASSGTGLHSGNTIYFGEGSWLTVV.

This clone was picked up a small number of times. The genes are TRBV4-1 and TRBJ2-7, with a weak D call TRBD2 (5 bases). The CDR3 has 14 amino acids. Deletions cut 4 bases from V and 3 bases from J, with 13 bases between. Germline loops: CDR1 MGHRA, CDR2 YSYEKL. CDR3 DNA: TGCGCCAGCAGCCTTTCTGGACTGGTCTACGAGCAGTACTTC. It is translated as CASSLSGLVYEQYF.

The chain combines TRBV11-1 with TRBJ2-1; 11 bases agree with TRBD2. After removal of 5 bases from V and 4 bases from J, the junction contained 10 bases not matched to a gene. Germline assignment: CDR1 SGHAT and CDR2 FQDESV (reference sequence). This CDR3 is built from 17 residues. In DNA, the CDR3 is TGTGCCAGCAGCCTCGGACTAGCGGGCCAGATTTACAATGAGCAGTTCTTC. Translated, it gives CASSLGLAGQIYNEQFF.